These T cell receptor beta chains were read from a single sample in a study of blood T cell repertoires in COVID-19. The table came from immunoSEQ multiplex PCR; TCRdb's copy has only in-frame clones and leaves some out. The table lists some 350,000 clones, 90% of them singletons. Sequencing was performed on peripheral blood. These receptor sequences come from a man younger than 35 with active or convalescent COVID-19. Each CDR3 is given with its conserved first and last residue. Fields, in order: J gene, V gene, D gene, CDR3 length, clone size, CDR3 DNA, CDR3 protein. D genes are given only for firm matches. Size is omitted from some rows. Given values are once, few, many or a class for expanded clones.

j_call: TRBJ2-1; v_call: TRBV10-3; d_call: TRBD2; cdr3_length: 17; clone_size: .; cdr3_nt: TGTGCCATCAGTGAACCAGGGGCGGGAGGATTTCACAATGAGCAGTTCTTC; cdr3_aa: CAISEPGAGGFHNEQFF
j_call: TRBJ1-2; v_call: TRBV29-1; d_call: .; cdr3_length: 14; clone_size: .; cdr3_nt: TGCAGCGTTGAAGGGGGCAGGGGATTTCTGGGCTACACCTTC; cdr3_aa: CSVEGGRGFLGYTF
j_call: TRBJ2-5; v_call: TRBV28; d_call: TRBD2; cdr3_length: 16; clone_size: once; cdr3_nt: TGTGCCAGCAGTTTCGTTCGGGCTAGCGGGGAGGAGACCCAGTACTTC; cdr3_aa: CASSFVRASGEETQYF
j_call: TRBJ1-3; v_call: TRBV27; d_call: TRBD1; cdr3_length: 15; clone_size: .; cdr3_nt: TGTGCCAGCAGTTCCCGGACAGGGCTTGGAAACACCATATATTTT; cdr3_aa: CASSSRTGLGNTIYF
j_call: TRBJ2-7; v_call: TRBV5-5; d_call: TRBD2; cdr3_length: 14; clone_size: .; cdr3_nt: TGTGCCAGCAGCTTGTCTAGCGGGATGGACGAGCAGTACTTC; cdr3_aa: CASSLSSGMDEQYF
j_call: TRBJ2-3; v_call: TRBV5-1; d_call: TRBD2; cdr3_length: 16; clone_size: .; cdr3_nt: TGCGCCAGCAGCTACGGACTAGCGGGAGGGGGAGATACGCAGTATTTT; cdr3_aa: CASSYGLAGGGDTQYF
j_call: TRBJ1-2; v_call: TRBV5-1; d_call: TRBD1; cdr3_length: 14; clone_size: .; cdr3_nt: TGCGCCAGCAGCTCGAGGGACAGTAACTATGGCTACACCTTC; cdr3_aa: CASSSRDSNYGYTF
j_call: TRBJ2-3; v_call: TRBV6-5; d_call: TRBD1; cdr3_length: 14; clone_size: .; cdr3_nt: TGTGCCAGCAGCTCTACAGGGGATGGAGATACGCAGTATTTT; cdr3_aa: CASSSTGDGDTQYF
j_call: TRBJ1-2; v_call: TRBV5-4; d_call: .; cdr3_length: 13; clone_size: .; cdr3_nt: TGTGCCAGCAGCTTGGAAGCCAACTATGGCTACACCTTC; cdr3_aa: CASSLEANYGYTF
j_call: TRBJ1-2; v_call: TRBV28; d_call: .; cdr3_length: 11; clone_size: once; cdr3_nt: TGTGCCAGCAGCCCAGGGGTGATAAGGACCTTC; cdr3_aa: CASSPGVIRTF
j_call: TRBJ2-1; v_call: TRBV4-1; d_call: TRBD2; cdr3_length: 16; clone_size: few; cdr3_nt: TGCGCCAGCAGCCAAGATGCGGCGGGGGAGTACAATGAGCAGTTCTTC; cdr3_aa: CASSQDAAGEYNEQFF
j_call: TRBJ2-7; v_call: TRBV27; d_call: TRBD2; cdr3_length: 15; clone_size: .; cdr3_nt: TGTGCCAGCAAAAATCGGGGGGAGTTCTACTACGAGCAGTACTTC; cdr3_aa: CASKNRGEFYYEQYF
j_call: TRBJ2-1; v_call: TRBV4-3; d_call: TRBD2; cdr3_length: 17; clone_size: once; cdr3_nt: TGCGCCAGCAGCCAAGATAAAATCCAGCGGGGGGGCTATGAGCAGTTCTTC; cdr3_aa: CASSQDKIQRGGYEQFF
j_call: TRBJ2-2; v_call: TRBV3-1/TRBV3-2; d_call: TRBD2; cdr3_length: 16; clone_size: .; cdr3_nt: TGTGCCAGCAGCCCCGGAAAAGCGGGAGTCTCCGGGGAGCTGTTTTTT; cdr3_aa: CASSPGKAGVSGELFF
j_call: TRBJ2-1; v_call: TRBV15; d_call: TRBD2; cdr3_length: 17; clone_size: .; cdr3_nt: TGTGCCACCAGCAGAGATCTTGCGGGAGGGTCCTACAATGAGCAGTTCTTC; cdr3_aa: CATSRDLAGGSYNEQFF
j_call: TRBJ1-1; v_call: TRBV19; d_call: .; cdr3_length: 14; clone_size: .; cdr3_nt: TGTGCCAGTAGTATAGGTGACTCACCGAATGAAGCTTTCTTT; cdr3_aa: CASSIGDSPNEAFF
j_call: TRBJ2-3; v_call: TRBV6-2/TRBV6-3; d_call: .; cdr3_length: 13; clone_size: .; cdr3_nt: TGTGCCAGCAGCCGAGGACAGACAGATACGCAGTATTTT; cdr3_aa: CASSRGQTDTQYF
j_call: TRBJ2-1; v_call: TRBV7-9; d_call: .; cdr3_length: 15; clone_size: once; cdr3_nt: TGTGCCAGCAGCTTACCAGTCTCCTTTAACAATGAGCAGTTCTTC; cdr3_aa: CASSLPVSFNNEQFF
j_call: TRBJ2-5; v_call: TRBV18; d_call: TRBD1; cdr3_length: 16; clone_size: .; cdr3_nt: TGTGCCAGCTCACCACTGCCCGCAGGGGGAGTGGAGACCCAGTACTTC; cdr3_aa: CASSPLPAGGVETQYF
j_call: TRBJ2-3; v_call: TRBV6-2/TRBV6-3; d_call: TRBD1; cdr3_length: 17; clone_size: .; cdr3_nt: TGTGCCAGCAGTTACATAGGGACAGGGGCGAGCACAGATACGCAGTATTTT; cdr3_aa: CASSYIGTGASTDTQYF
j_call: TRBJ2-5; v_call: TRBV28; d_call: .; cdr3_length: 17; clone_size: .; cdr3_nt: TGTGCCAGCAGTCCGCCCCACCAAAAGGGGCCCCAAGAGACCCAGTACTTC; cdr3_aa: CASSPPHQKGPQETQYF
j_call: TRBJ1-4; v_call: TRBV9; d_call: TRBD1; cdr3_length: 15; clone_size: .; cdr3_nt: TGTGCCAGCAGCGTCAACAGGGGATTCGGTGAAAAACTGTTTTTT; cdr3_aa: CASSVNRGFGEKLFF
j_call: TRBJ1-5; v_call: TRBV18; d_call: TRBD1; cdr3_length: 13; clone_size: once; cdr3_nt: TGTGCCAGCTCGACAGGGTTGGGCCAGCCCCAGCATTTT; cdr3_aa: CASSTGLGQPQHF
j_call: TRBJ2-2; v_call: TRBV12-3/TRBV12-4; d_call: .; cdr3_length: 13; clone_size: .; cdr3_nt: TGTGCCAGCACCACGACAGTTACCGGGGAGCTGTTTTTT; cdr3_aa: CASTTTVTGELFF
j_call: TRBJ2-7; v_call: TRBV7-3; d_call: TRBD1; cdr3_length: 13; clone_size: .; cdr3_nt: TGTGCCAGCAGCTGGAGACAGGGGCTGGAGCAGTACTTC; cdr3_aa: CASSWRQGLEQYF
j_call: TRBJ2-7; v_call: TRBV28; d_call: TRBD1; cdr3_length: 14; clone_size: .; cdr3_nt: TGTGCCAGCAGTTCCTACAGGGGGCTCAACGAGCAGTACTTC; cdr3_aa: CASSSYRGLNEQYF
j_call: TRBJ2-1; v_call: TRBV7-9; d_call: TRBD2; cdr3_length: 15; clone_size: .; cdr3_nt: TGTGCCAGCAGCTCAAAAGGACTAGCGGACAATGAGCAGTTCTTC; cdr3_aa: CASSSKGLADNEQFF
j_call: TRBJ1-2; v_call: TRBV18; d_call: .; cdr3_length: 14; clone_size: .; cdr3_nt: TGTGCCAGCTCACCAGGGTCGGACTTCTATGGCTACACCTTC; cdr3_aa: CASSPGSDFYGYTF